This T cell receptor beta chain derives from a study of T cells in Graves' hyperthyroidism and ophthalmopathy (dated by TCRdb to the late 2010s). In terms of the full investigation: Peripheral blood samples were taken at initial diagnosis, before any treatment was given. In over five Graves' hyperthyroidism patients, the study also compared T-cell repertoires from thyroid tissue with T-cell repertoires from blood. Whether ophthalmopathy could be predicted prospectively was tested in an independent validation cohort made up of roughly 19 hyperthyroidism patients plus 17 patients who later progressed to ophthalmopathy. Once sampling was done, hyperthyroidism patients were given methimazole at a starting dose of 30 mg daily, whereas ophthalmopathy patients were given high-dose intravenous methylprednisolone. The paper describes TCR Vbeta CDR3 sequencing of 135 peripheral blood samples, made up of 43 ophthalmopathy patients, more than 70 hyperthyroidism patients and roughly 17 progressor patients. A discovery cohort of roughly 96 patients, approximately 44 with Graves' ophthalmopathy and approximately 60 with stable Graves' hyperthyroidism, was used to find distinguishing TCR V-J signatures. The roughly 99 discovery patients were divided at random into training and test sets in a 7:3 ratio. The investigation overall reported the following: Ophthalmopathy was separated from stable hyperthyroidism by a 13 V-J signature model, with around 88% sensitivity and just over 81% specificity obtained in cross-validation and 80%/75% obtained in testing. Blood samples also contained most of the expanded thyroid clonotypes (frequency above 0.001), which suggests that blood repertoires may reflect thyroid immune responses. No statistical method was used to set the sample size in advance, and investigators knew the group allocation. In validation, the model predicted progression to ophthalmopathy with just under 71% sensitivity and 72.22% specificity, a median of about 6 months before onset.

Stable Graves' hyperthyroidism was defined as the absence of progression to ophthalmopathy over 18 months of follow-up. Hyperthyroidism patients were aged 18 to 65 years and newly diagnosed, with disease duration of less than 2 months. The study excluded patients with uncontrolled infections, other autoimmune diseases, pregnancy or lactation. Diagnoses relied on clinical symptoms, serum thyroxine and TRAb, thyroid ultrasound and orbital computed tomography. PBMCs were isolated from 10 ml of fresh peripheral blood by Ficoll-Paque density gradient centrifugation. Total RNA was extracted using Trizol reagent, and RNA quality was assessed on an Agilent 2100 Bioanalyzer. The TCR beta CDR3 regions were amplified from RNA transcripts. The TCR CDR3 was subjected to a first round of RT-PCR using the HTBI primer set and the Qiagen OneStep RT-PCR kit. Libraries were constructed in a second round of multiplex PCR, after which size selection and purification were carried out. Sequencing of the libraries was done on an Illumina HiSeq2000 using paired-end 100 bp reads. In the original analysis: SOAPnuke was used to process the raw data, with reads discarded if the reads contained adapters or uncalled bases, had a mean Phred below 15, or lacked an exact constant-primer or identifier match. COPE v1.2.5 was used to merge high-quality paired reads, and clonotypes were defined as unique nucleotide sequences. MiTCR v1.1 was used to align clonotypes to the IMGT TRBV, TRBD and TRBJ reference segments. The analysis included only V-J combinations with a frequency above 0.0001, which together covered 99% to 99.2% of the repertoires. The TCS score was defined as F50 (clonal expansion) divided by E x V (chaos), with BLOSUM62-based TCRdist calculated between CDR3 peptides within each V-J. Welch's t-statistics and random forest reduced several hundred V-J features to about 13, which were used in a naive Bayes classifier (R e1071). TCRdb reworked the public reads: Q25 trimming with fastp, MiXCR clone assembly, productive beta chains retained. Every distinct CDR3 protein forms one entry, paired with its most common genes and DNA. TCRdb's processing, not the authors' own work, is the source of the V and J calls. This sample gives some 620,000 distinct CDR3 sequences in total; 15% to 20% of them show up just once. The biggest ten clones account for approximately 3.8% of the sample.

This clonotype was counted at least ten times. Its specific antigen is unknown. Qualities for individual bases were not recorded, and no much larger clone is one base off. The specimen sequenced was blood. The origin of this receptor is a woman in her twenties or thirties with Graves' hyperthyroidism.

The DNA reads as follows: TGTGCCAGCAGCCCGCCGACAGGCTACGAGCAGTACTTC. This codes for CASSPPTGYEQYF. The V gene is TRBV7-9 and the J gene is TRBJ2-7; TRBD1 might be the D gene, on 6 matching bases. At the junction V is shortened by 5 bases and J by 3 bases, with 11 bases in between. CDR3 length: 13 amino acids, cysteine to phenylalanine. Only the CDR3 DNA is retained, 39 bases long and in frame from the first base. CDR1 and CDR2, looked up from the germline V gene (reference sequence), are SEHNR and FQNEAQ.